These 11 T cell receptor beta chains came from one sample sequenced in a study of cytotoxic CD8 clonotypes in ibrutinib-treated CLL (dated by TCRdb to about 2021). The sample's time point label is to be understood as: progressive disease on ibrutinib. The method was the immunoSEQ multiplex PCR assay. The table comes from immuneACCESS by way of TCRdb, which keeps in-frame sequences with V and J called. Part of the clones is missing from these tables; in studies checked, under half for an unresolved V gene and the rest for unknown reasons. Within this sample are around 77,000 clones, with around 82% of them counted one time only. About 8% of the sample goes to the ten largest clones. The source material was PBMCs, sampled at disease progression, from a patient treated with ibrutinib. The receptors stem from a human donor with chronic lymphocytic leukemia.

The CDR3 region has the DNA TGTGCCAGCAGTGACGGGTACGGCGGGCAAGAGACCCAGTACTTC. This gives the protein CASSDGYGGQETQYF. This chain uses TRBV2 with TRBJ2-5, with D perhaps TRBD2 (5 bases). Trimming removed 3 bases at V and 2 bases at J, with 13 bases between. Per the germline V gene, CDR1 is SNHLY and CDR2 is FYNNEI. This CDR3 comprises 15 residues.

This clone has only a few counts. The chain recombines TRBV18 with TRBJ2-1; D remains unclear. The germline gives CDR1 KGHSH, CDR2 LQKENI. This CDR3 has 14 amino acids. V lost 1 base, J lost 9 bases, and 13 bases lay in between. The CDR3 DNA is TGTGCCAGCTCACCACGGGCTCGGGTTACTGAGCAGTTCTTC. This codes for CASSPRARVTEQFF.

This chain links TRBV5-1 with TRBJ2-3; tentatively, D is TRBD2 (7 bases). V was cut by 0 bases and J by 1 base, with 12 bases left in between. The CDR3 totals 16 residues. Germline CDR1 and CDR2: SGHRS and YFSETQ. CDR3 coding DNA: TGCGCCAGCAGCTTGGTTGGGGGGGCCGGCACAGATACGCAGTATTTT. Translated, it gives CASSLVGGAGTDTQYF.

V usage is TRBV6-1 and J usage is TRBJ1-2, with unresolved D. The V end was cut by 0 bases, the J end by 7 bases, with 12 bases between. The germline CDR1 and CDR2 sequences are MNHNS and SASEGT. The CDR3 extends over 14 amino acids. The CDR3 DNA follows: TGTGCCAGCAGTGAAGCGGTGAGTGGCCGTGGCTACACCTTC. Amino acid sequence: CASSEAVSGRGYTF.

The chain links TRBV2 to TRBJ1-2, with 10 bases identical to TRBD1. Trimming cost V 3 bases and J 5 bases; bases outside gene matches: 6. Germline CDR1 is SNHLY and CDR2 is FYNNEI. The CDR3 is 15 amino acids. The CDR3 DNA reads TGTGCCAGCAGTGATATGAGACAGGGGGCATATGGCTACACCTTC. It codes for CASSDMRQGAYGYTF.

V usage is TRBV5-6 and J usage is TRBJ2-7, with unresolved D. CDR1 and CDR2 (germline): SGHDT, YYEEEE. The V end lost 4 bases, the J end lost 3 bases, and 14 bases lay between the germline ends. The CDR3 sequence is 14 residues long. In DNA form, the CDR3 reads TGTGCCAGCAGCCAACCCCCCCAGAGCTACGAGCAGTACTTC. Protein: CASSQPPQSYEQYF.

As regards this clone: One end of the junction varies from germline; a read error may be responsible. The chain links TRBV6-6 to TRBJ2-7; D possibly corresponds to TRBD1 (6 bases). From germline, CDR1 is MNHNY and CDR2 SVGAGI (reference sequence). This CDR3 is 13 amino acids long. The CDR3 spells CASKHRADGQIEF. The CDR3 DNA is TGTGCCAGCAAGCACCGGGCTGACGGACAGATCGAGTTC.

The chain recombines TRBV18 with TRBJ2-7, with 8 bases that match TRBD1. The CDR3 runs to 15 residues. The V gene end was trimmed by 3 bases and the J gene end by 1 base; junction bases not matched to a gene: 5. Germline CDR1 KGHSH, CDR2 LQKENI. As DNA, the CDR3 is TGTGCCAGCTCACCCCGGACAGGGCAGTCCTACGAGCAGTACTTC. This encodes CASSPRTGQSYEQYF.

A word on this clone: The sample contains more than one DNA sequence encoding this CDR3. The chain recombines TRBV18 with TRBJ1-1; D remains unclear. Germline V gene lookup returns CDR1 KGHSH and CDR2 LQKENI. This CDR3 is 13 amino acids long. V gave up 3 bases and J gave up 1 base, with 6 bases separating them. CDR3 in amino acids: CASSPGENTEAFF. The CDR3 DNA reads as TGTGCCAGCTCACCGGGTGAGAACACTGAAGCTTTCTTT.

The rearrangement uses TRBV19 and TRBJ2-1, with D unclear. This CDR3 is built from 14 residues. Trimming shortened V by 0 bases and J by 8 bases, and 11 bases separated the two germline ends. CDR1 is LNHDA and CDR2 is SQIVND in the germline V gene (reference sequence). CDR3 residues: CASSIDRRTHEQFF. The CDR3 nucleotides read TGTGCCAGTAGTATAGATAGGCGCACTCATGAGCAGTTCTTC.

The chain joins TRBV18 to TRBJ1-5; tentatively, D is TRBD1 (5 bases). The V gene's germline CDR1 is KGHSH and CDR2 LQKENI. The CDR3 is made up of 13 amino acids. V dropped 6 bases and J dropped 4 bases, with 10 bases sitting between them. CDR3 DNA: TGTGCCAGCTCTCGGGACCGAAATCAGCCCCAGCATTTT. This translates into CASSRDRNQPQHF.